These 28 T cell receptor beta chains originate from one sample sequenced in a study of response to subunit inactivated influenza vaccine. TCRdb re-derived calls from the RT-PCR reads in MiXCR, one entry per CDR3 protein. This table holds hundreds of thousands of distinct CDR3 sequences, roughly 10% found once. The starting material was PBMCs from blood, obtained on the day of vaccination. These receptors were collected from a man aged 45-65 years who received an inactivated influenza vaccine.

This clonotype was seen at least ten times. This chain links TRBV5-1 with TRBJ2-7, with TRBD1 identical over 8 bases. The junction had 5 bases not matched to a gene; V was cut back by 4 bases and J by 2 bases. Germline lookup yields CDR1 SGHRS and CDR2 YFSETQ. This CDR3 is 14 amino acids long. The CDR3 DNA is TGCGCCAGCAGCATGACAGGGGACCCCTACGAGCAGTACTTC. Translation gives CASSMTGDPYEQYF.

Many counts were recorded for this clonotype. This chain uses TRBV5-1 with TRBJ1-1, with D maybe TRBD1 (5 bases). Germline V CDR1 and CDR2: SGHRS, YFSETQ. CDR3 length: 17 residues. Trimming left V 4 bases short and J 1 base short, with 20 bases between. CDR3 coding DNA: TGCGCCAGCAGCCGCGGCCACGCGATGGGGGAGAACACTGAAGCTTTCTTT. Its translation is CASSRGHAMGENTEAFF.

The gene calls are TRBV5-1 and TRBJ2-2; 8 nucleotides line up with TRBD2. Germline assignment: CDR1 SGHRS and CDR2 YFSETQ. The V segment lost 1 base and the J segment 3 bases; nucleotides outside the gene matches: 2. This CDR3 has 15 amino acids. In DNA form, the CDR3 reads TGCGCCAGCAGCTTGCTCGGGGGGGACACCGGGGAGCTGTTTTTT. It yields the protein CASSLLGGDTGELFF.

The chain joins TRBV7-2 to TRBJ1-2, with D uncertain. Germline V gene sequence: CDR1 SGHTA, CDR2 FQGNSA. V gave up 5 bases and J gave up 5 bases, with 12 bases separating them. The CDR3 totals 13 residues. CDR3 nucleotides: TGTGCCAGCAGCCCCGAGGTTCTTTATGGCTACACCTTC. It specifies CASSPEVLYGYTF. Drawing the rest from reference TRBV7-2 and TRBJ1-2, the complete variable domain is GAGVSQSPSNKVTEKGKDVELRCDPISGHTALYWYRQSLGQGLEFLIYFQGNSAPDKSGLPSDRFSAERTGGSVSTLTIQRTQQEDSAVYLCASSPEVLYGYTFGSGTRLTVV.

This clonotype has only a few counts. The chain carries TRBV7-3 and TRBJ2-3; possibly TRBD2 for D (5 bases). The CDR3 has 15 amino acids. Germline V gene data show CDR1 as SGHTA and CDR2 as FQGTGA. Trimming took off 3 bases at V and 0 bases at J, with 10 bases between the two ends. CDR3 nucleotide sequence: TGTGCCAGCAGCTTCAAGCGGTCTAGCACAGATACGCAGTATTTT. Encoded protein: CASSFKRSSTDTQYF.

This clonotype was found a few times. J is TRBJ2-3 and V is TRBV28, with 14 bases matching TRBD2. CDR3 length: 15 amino acids. Germline trimming cut 6 bases from V and 7 bases from J; bases unmatched to any gene: 6. Germline CDR1 is MDHEN and CDR2 is SYDVKM. CDR3 sequence (DNA): TGTGCCAGCAGCTACGGGACTAGCGGGGGATATACGCAGTATTTT. Translating it yields CASSYGTSGGYTQYF. Based on the CDR3 plus reference TRBV28 and TRBJ2-3, the full variable domain is DVKVTQSSRYLVKRTGEKVFLECVQDMDHENMFWYRQDPGLGLRLIYFSYDVKMKEKGDIPEGYSVSREKKERFSLILESASTNQTSMYLCASSYGTSGGYTQYFGPGTRLTVL.

The chain uses TRBV5-1 and TRBJ2-7; tentative D call: TRBD2 (6 bases). Trimming removed 4 bases at V and 3 bases at J, with 17 bases between. The CDR3 consists of 15 residues. In germline, CDR1 is SGHRS, CDR2 YFSETQ. The CDR3 protein is CASSPSSEEVYEQYF. CDR3 DNA sequence: TGCGCCAGCAGCCCCTCTAGCGAGGAGGTCTACGAGCAGTACTTC.

V gene TRBV7-2 combines with J gene TRBJ2-5, with D tentatively TRBD2 (5 bases). Trimming shortened V by 5 bases and J by 1 base, and 14 bases separated the two germline ends. Germline assignment: CDR1 SGHTA and CDR2 FQGNSA. The CDR3 length is 15 residues. CDR3 protein: CASSPGPAGQETQYF. As DNA, the CDR3 is TGTGCCAGCAGCCCCGGGCCGGCGGGCCAAGAGACCCAGTACTTC.

The table lists this clonotype with a few counts. The chain employs TRBV11-2 and TRBJ2-1, with D maybe TRBD2 (5 bases). V was shortened by 2 bases and J by 1 base, with 15 bases between the two germline ends. The CDR3 spans 17 residues. Germline CDR1 SGHAT, CDR2 FQNNGV. CDR3 in amino acids: CASSLYLAKQSYNEQFF. The CDR3 coding sequence is TGTGCCAGCAGCTTATATCTAGCCAAGCAGTCCTACAATGAGCAGTTCTTC.

The rearrangement links TRBV5-6 to TRBJ2-1, with D hard to call. This CDR3 is built from 12 residues. The V end lost 1 base, the J end lost 9 bases, and 8 bases lay between the germline ends. The V gene's germline CDR1 is SGHDT and CDR2 YYEEEE. The CDR3 sequence is CASSLLTREQFF. The CDR3 bases are TGTGCCAGCAGCTTGCTCACCCGTGAGCAGTTCTTC.

CDR3 nucleotides: TGTGCCAGCAGTCAAAGGGGTCTTGGGGCCAACGTCCTGACTTTC. Amino acid sequence: CASSQRGLGANVLTF. The gene calls are TRBV28 and TRBJ2-6, with D possibly TRBD1 on 5 matching bases. Trimming left V 5 bases short and J 3 bases short, with 11 bases between. The CDR3 has 15 amino acids. Germline values: CDR1 MDHEN, CDR2 SYDVKM.

This clonotype was seen ten or more times. The gene calls are TRBV12-3 or TRBV12-4 and TRBJ2-2; perhaps TRBD1 as D (6 bases). CDR3 length equals 15 residues. Trimming cost V 6 bases and J 0 bases, with 11 bases left between them. DNA of the CDR3: TGTGCCAGCAGAAGACAGGCTTCGAACACCGGGGAGCTGTTTTTT. Residues: CASRRQASNTGELFF.

This chain uses TRBV6-2 or TRBV6-3 with TRBJ1-4; unclear D gene. The CDR3 has 14 amino acids. V dropped 5 bases and J dropped 5 bases, with 12 bases sitting between them. CDR1 and CDR2 (germline): MNHEY, SVGEGT. The CDR3 sequence: CASSRGLMNEKLFF. The CDR3 nucleotides read TGTGCCAGCAGTAGAGGACTGATGAATGAAAAACTGTTTTTT.

Only a few counts were recorded for this clonotype. The chain recombines TRBV28 with TRBJ1-5, with D uncertain. The CDR3 consists of 13 residues. Germline CDR1 is MDHEN and CDR2 is SYDVKM. V dropped 6 bases and J dropped 7 bases, with 13 bases sitting between them. In DNA, the CDR3 is TGTGCCAGCAGGCCTCAGCCGAGGCAGCCCCAGCATTTT. Its protein product is CASRPQPRQPQHF.

The chain combines TRBV11-2 with TRBJ1-1; D remains ambiguous. Germline V gives CDR1 SGHAT, CDR2 FQNNGV. This CDR3 is 14 amino acids long. Trimming pared 1 base from V and 1 base from J, leaving 7 bases between. The CDR3 region has the DNA TGTGCCAGCAGCTTAGCCGGGTCGAACACTGAAGCTTTCTTT. Its protein product is CASSLAGSNTEAFF.

Only a few counts were recorded for this clonotype. The genes are TRBV7-3 and TRBJ2-1, with TRBD2 matching 7 bases. V gave up 5 bases and J gave up 0 bases; unmatched junction bases: 10. This CDR3 has 17 residues. From germline, CDR1 is SGHTA and CDR2 FQGTGA. The CDR3 DNA reads TGTGCCAGCAGCCTTTGGGCGGGAGAGGGCTCCTACAATGAGCAGTTCTTC. This sequence encodes CASSLWAGEGSYNEQFF.

This clonotype occurred many times. V is TRBV7-6 and J is TRBJ2-7; TRBD2 matches at 10 bases. CDR3 length: 15 residues. The ends lost 1 base at V and 4 bases at J; junction bases unmatched: 4. Per the germline V gene, CDR1 is SGHVS and CDR2 is FNYEAQ. The CDR3 loop is CASSLGSGGNYEQYF. For the CDR3, the DNA is TGTGCCAGCAGCTTAGGTAGCGGGGGGAATTACGAGCAGTACTTC.

This clonotype has just a few counts. The V and J genes are TRBV28 and TRBJ2-7; 15 nucleotides match TRBD2. This CDR3 contains 15 residues. Trimming cost V 3 bases and J 7 bases; bases outside gene matches: 4. CDR1 is MDHEN, CDR2 SYDVKM, per germline. CDR3 DNA sequence: TGTGCCAGCAGTTTTCTGGGACTAGCGGGGGGAGAGCAGTACTTC. Its protein is CASSFLGLAGGEQYF.

The CDR3 sequence: CASSLDSLVGEQFF. The CDR3 nucleotides read TGTGCCAGCAGCTTAGACTCTCTGGTAGGTGAGCAGTTCTTC. This sequence joins TRBV7-2 and TRBJ2-1; D is ambiguous. Looked up from germline, CDR1 is SGHTA and CDR2 is FQGNSA. V dropped 1 base and J dropped 9 bases, with 13 bases sitting between them. The CDR3 has 14 residues.

The J gene is TRBJ1-2, the V gene TRBV24-1, with 9 bases aligning to TRBD1. This CDR3 comprises 17 residues. V was pared by 2 bases and J by 12 bases, with 18 bases of the junction left unmatched. Germline CDR1 KGHDR, CDR2 SFDVKD. The CDR3 reads CATSDWRDRVVNGGDTF. The DNA for the CDR3 is TGTGCCACCAGTGATTGGAGGGACAGGGTAGTTAACGGTGGGGACACCTTC.

This clonotype was counted only a few times. CDR3 sequence (DNA): TGTGCCAGCAGCCAAGAGGGGCGGGTCCAAGAGACCCAGTACTTC. It yields the protein CASSQEGRVQETQYF. This rearrangement joins TRBV4-2 to TRBJ2-5; the D gene could be TRBD1 or TRBD2 (5 bases each). The germline V gene encodes CDR1 LGHNA and CDR2 YNFKEQ. Trimming pared 0 bases from V and 1 base from J, leaving 9 bases between. CDR3 length: 15 amino acids.

The table lists this clonotype with a few counts. This chain links TRBV5-1 with TRBJ1-1; no definite D call. Germline CDR1 and CDR2: SGHRS and YFSETQ. This CDR3 is 17 amino acids long. V was clipped by 1 base and J by 1 base, with 17 bases between them. The CDR3 nucleotides read TGCGCCAGCAGCTTGACCGGACGGACGACTGCGAACACTGAAGCTTTCTTT. This translates into CASSLTGRTTANTEAFF.

This rearrangement joins TRBV20-1 to TRBJ2-5, with 7 bases aligning to TRBD1. V gave up 4 bases and J gave up 3 bases; unmatched junction bases: 5. Germline V gene lookup returns CDR1 DFQATT and CDR2 SNEGSKA (reference sequence). This CDR3 contains 13 residues. The CDR3 sequence: CSATRTGKETQYF. CDR3 nucleotides: TGCAGTGCTACAAGGACAGGAAAAGAGACCCAGTACTTC.

The chain couples TRBV5-1 to TRBJ1-5; D remains unclear. Trimming left V 0 bases short and J 3 bases short, with 13 bases between. This CDR3 contains 16 residues. CDR1 and CDR2 from the germline V gene are SGHRS and YFSETQ. CDR3 in amino acids: CASSLGGTSNNQPQHF. Written as DNA, the CDR3 is TGCGCCAGCAGCTTGGGCGGCACGAGTAACAATCAGCCCCAGCATTTT.

The V call is TRBV7-2, the J call TRBJ2-5; TRBD1 agrees at 10 bases. Germline V gives CDR1 SGHTA, CDR2 FQGNSA. J was trimmed by 5 bases and V by 5 bases; bases with no gene match: 8. This CDR3 has 15 amino acids. The CDR3 here is CASSLGGTGVETQYF. CDR3 sequence (DNA): TGTGCCAGCAGCCTGGGCGGGACAGGGGTGGAGACCCAGTACTTC.

This clonotype appeared many times. The chain links TRBV28 to TRBJ1-3; D remains unclear. Germline V gives CDR1 MDHEN, CDR2 SYDVKM. The CDR3 length is 15 residues. Trimming pared 3 bases from V and 0 bases from J, leaving 9 bases between. CDR3 region: CASSFLSASGNTIYF. Written as DNA, the CDR3 is TGTGCCAGCAGTTTTCTTTCGGCCTCTGGAAACACCATATATTTT.

This clonotype has only a few counts. The gene calls are TRBV12-3 or TRBV12-4 and TRBJ1-5, with a possible D match to TRBD1 (6 bases). The CDR3 has 14 amino acids. Trimming took 6 bases from V and 3 from J, leaving 12 bases between them. CDR3 nucleotides: TGTGCCAGCAGACCTACAGGGTTCAATCAGCCCCAGCATTTT. Translated: CASRPTGFNQPQHF.

In this sample, this clonotype turned up a few times. It may be a read error: a sequence one base away is much more abundant. This rearrangement joins TRBV6-1 to TRBJ2-2; a weak D match, TRBD2 (6 bases). Germline values: CDR1 MNHNS, CDR2 SASEGT. The V and J ends lost 3 bases and 4 bases respectively, with 6 bases between them. The CDR3 contains 13 residues. This CDR3 is CASSEGGTGELFF. CDR3 coding DNA: TGTGCCAGCAGTGAGGGGGGCACCGGGGAGCTGTTTTTT.